This TCR beta chain came from a study of cytomegalovirus exposure and HLA in healthy donors. Study conclusions and caveats: Beyond CMV serostatus, there was no information to go on about immune exposure. Earlier analysis found most TCR beta V segments productive about 87% or about 30% of the time. For cytomegalovirus status, the classifier reportedly gave diagnoses with high specificity and sensitivity.

13 Jbeta primers and 60 Vbeta primers were used for the PCR. Assay used: immunoSEQ multiplex PCR; TCRdb lists only in-frame clones, some missing. The sample lists approximately 120,000 clones, more than 80% occurring once. Germline loops: CDR1 MDHEN, CDR2 SYDVKM. This CDR3 spans 15 amino acids. The V segment lost 5 bases and the J segment 5 bases; nucleotides outside the gene matches: 6. With regard to this clone: Antigen specificity is unknown.

The sequencing input was PBMCs. The chain combines TRBV28 with TRBJ2-3, with 11 nucleotides matching TRBD2. This TCR was sampled from a woman aged 30 to 39 in good health and CMV-seropositive. The chain's CDR3 is CASSLGTSGLDTQYF. The CDR3 DNA sequence: TGTGCCAGCAGTCTCGGGACTAGCGGTTTAGATACGCAGTATTTT.